This T cell receptor beta chain emerged from a study of blood T cell repertoires in COVID-19. Study at large: The United States, Italy and Spain provided the acute and convalescent COVID-19 samples.

Profiled with immunoSEQ multiplex PCR; TCRdb holds only in-frame clones, not every one. The table has 350,000 or so clones, 65% to 90% seen once; the top ten hold about 4.2%. The germline V gene has CDR1 SGDLS and CDR2 YYNGEE. V lost 3 bases, J lost 2 bases, and 15 bases lay in between. The CDR3 consists of 15 residues. Enrollees, about 18 to 89 years old, lived in about two dozen US areas. Which cohort a participant joined came from the clinical history participants gave. The chain uses TRBV9 and TRBJ2-7; D possibly corresponds to TRBD2 (5 bases). The specimen was PBMCs or T cells enriched from blood (not recorded which). This TCR was recovered from a woman aged 40 to 50 with acute COVID-19. In nucleotides, the CDR3 is TGTGCCAGCAGCGGAAATGCGGGCCCGACCTACGAGCAGTACTTC. It translates to CASSGNAGPTYEQYF.